This T cell receptor (beta chain) comes out of a study of blood T cell repertoires in COVID-19. Study summary: The analysed material was cDNA or gDNA that came from T cells, B-cell-depleted T cells, or PBMCs.

Germline V gives CDR1 SNHLY, CDR2 FYNNEI. The CDR3 extends over 13 amino acids. Profiled with immunoSEQ multiplex PCR; TCRdb holds only in-frame clones, not every one. The sample has 140,000 or so clones, more than 80% seen once. Worth noting for this clone: The junction departs from germline at one end; a sequencing error may be responsible.

This TCR came from a woman aged 55-69 years with active COVID-19. The chain combines TRBV2 with TRBJ1-1, with D perhaps matching TRBD1 (6 bases). Sample: peripheral blood. CDR3 nucleotide sequence: TGTGCCAGCATCCTGCAGGGGAACGCTGAAGCTTTCTTT. This codes for CASILQGNAEAFF. Combining the CDR3 with reference TRBV2 and TRBJ1-1 gives the whole variable domain EPEVTQTPSHQVTQMGQEVILRCVPISNHLYFYWYRQILGQKVEFLVSFYNNEISEKSEIFDDQFSVERPDGSNFTLKIRSTKLEDSAMYFCASILQGNAEAFFGQGTRLTVV.